This T cell receptor beta chain was sequenced in a study of control samples from healthy donors and cancer patients. This clone was counted a few times. The repertoire was sequenced with immunoSEQ multiplex PCR; TCRdb's copy has only in-frame clones and lacks some. Of some 98,000 clones in the sample, 84% were seen once. The CDR3 is 13 residues long. V lost 2 bases and J 6 bases, leaving 8 bases between the germline ends. Germline lookup yields CDR1 LGHNT and CDR2 FRNRAP. This chain uses TRBV12-5 with TRBJ1-5, with D uncertain. The receptor's source is a man aged 65-85 years with lung cancer. Sequenced sample: PBMCs. DNA of the CDR3: TGTGCTAGTGGTTTGACATATATTCAGCCCCAGCATTTT. It codes for CASGLTYIQPQHF. Full variable domain (remainder filled in from reference TRBV12-5 and TRBJ1-5): DARVTQTPRHKVTEMGQEVTMRCQPILGHNTVFWYRQTMMQGLELLAYFRNRAPLDDSGMPKDRFSAEMPDATLATLKIQPSEPRDSAVYFCASGLTYIQPQHFGDGTRLSIL.